The sample holds a few counts of the clone carrying this T cell receptor (beta chain). What it recognizes is unknown. The CDR3 sequence is 14 residues long. V lost 1 base and J lost 0, with 5 bases in between. Per the germline V gene, CDR1 is SGDLS and CDR2 is YYNGEE. This record comes from a study of beta chain features in type 1 diabetes. Expressed TCRB transcripts were sequenced, since all the RNA that had been isolated was reverse transcribed. Clones were sequenced by immunoSEQ multiplex PCR, and TCRdb holds only the in-frame ones, with some missing. The sample has about 640,000 clones; approximately 13% are singletons. Study-wide points: cDNA sequencing could over-represent cells with high TCR expression. TCRB CDR3s from Type 1 diabetes patients were moderately but significantly shorter in all four CD4+ subsets. The naive, central memory and Treg TCRB repertoires showed an apparent similarity that was greater among patients than among healthy donors.

A CD45RO/CCR7/CD25/CD127/CD95/CD27 panel sorted naive, central memory, regulatory and stem cell-like memory CD4+ cells. Source material: naive CD4+ T cells from blood. This clonotype originated in a man between 25 and 39 years old with type 1 diabetes. The rearrangement joins TRBV9 to TRBJ2-4; D gene uncertain. The CDR3 region is CASSVNLAKNIQYF. Here the CDR3 DNA reads TGTGCCAGCAGCGTAAATTTAGCCAAAAACATTCAGTACTTC. Together with reference TRBV9 and TRBJ2-4, the CDR3 gives the full variable domain: DSGVTQTPKHLITATGQRVTLRCSPRSGDLSVYWYQQSLDQGLQFLIQYYNGEERAKGNILERFSAQQFPDLHSELNLSSLELGDSALYFCASSVNLAKNIQYFGAGTRLSVL.